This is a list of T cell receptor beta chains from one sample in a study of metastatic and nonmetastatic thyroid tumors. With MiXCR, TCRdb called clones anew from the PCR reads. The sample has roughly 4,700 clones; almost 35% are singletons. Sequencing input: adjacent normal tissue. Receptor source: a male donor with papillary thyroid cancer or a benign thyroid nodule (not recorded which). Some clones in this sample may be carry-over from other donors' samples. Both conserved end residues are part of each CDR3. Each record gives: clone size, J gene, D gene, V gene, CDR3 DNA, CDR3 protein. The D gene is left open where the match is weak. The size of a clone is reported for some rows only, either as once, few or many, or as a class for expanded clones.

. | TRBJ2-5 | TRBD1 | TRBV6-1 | TGTGCCAGCAGACCCCAGGGCGCAGGGGGGACCCAGTACTTC | CASRPQGAGGTQYF
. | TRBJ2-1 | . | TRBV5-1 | TGCGCCAGCAGCTTTGGAGGTGTAGGGGAAAGGTTGGGTAATGAGCAGTTCTTC | CASSFGGVGERLGNEQFF
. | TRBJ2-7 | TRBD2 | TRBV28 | TGTGCCAGCATTCCCAATACTCGACTAGCCTTGGAATACGAGCAGTACTTC | CASIPNTRLALEYEQYF
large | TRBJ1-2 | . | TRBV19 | TGTGCCAGTAGTATGGTGGAAAGCTATGGCTACACCTTC | CASSMVESYGYTF
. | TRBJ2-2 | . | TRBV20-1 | TGCAGTGCCCCCCGGACCGGGGAGCTGTTTTTT | CSAPRTGELFF
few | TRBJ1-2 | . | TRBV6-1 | TGTGCCAGCATCCGAGTTTGGACAGACTATTATGGCTACACCTTC | CASIRVWTDYYGYTF
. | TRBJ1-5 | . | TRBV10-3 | TGTGCCATCGGGACCGGTGATAGCAATCAGCCCCAGCATTTT | CAIGTGDSNQPQHF
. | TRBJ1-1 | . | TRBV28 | TGTGCCAGCAGTTTGGGGACTAGAAACACTGAAGCTTTCTTT | CASSLGTRNTEAFF
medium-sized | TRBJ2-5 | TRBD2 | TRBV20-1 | TGCAGTGCTAGGGACGGACTAGCGCACCAAGAGACCCAGTACTTC | CSARDGLAHQETQYF
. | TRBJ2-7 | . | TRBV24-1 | TGTGCCACCAGCCCAGGGGACCTCTACGAGCAGTACTTC | CATSPGDLYEQYF
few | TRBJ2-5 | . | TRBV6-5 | TGTGCCAGCAGTCAGGTGGGAGAGACCCAGTACTTC | CASSQVGETQYF
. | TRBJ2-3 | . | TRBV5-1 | TGCGCCAGCAGCTTGGGGCGGCGCACAGATACGCAGTATTTT | CASSLGRRTDTQYF
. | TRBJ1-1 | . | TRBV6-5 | TGTGCCAGCAGTTATATGAATCGGGAGGGAGCTTTCTTT | CASSYMNREGAFF
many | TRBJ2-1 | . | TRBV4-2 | TGTGCCAGCAGCCCGTCCCAGTACAATGAGCAGTTCTTC | CASSPSQYNEQFF
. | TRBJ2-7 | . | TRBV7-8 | TGTGCCAGCAGCACCGCCTCCCTGGACAAATACCGAGCCTACGAGCAGTACTTC | CASSTASLDKYRAYEQYF
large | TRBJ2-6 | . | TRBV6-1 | TGTGCCAGCAGCGATGCGGGGTCTGGGGCCAACGTCCTGACTTTC | CASSDAGSGANVLTF
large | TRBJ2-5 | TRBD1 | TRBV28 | TGTGCCAGCAGTTTATACCCGGACAGGGGCAGGGTAGAGACCCAGTACTTC | CASSLYPDRGRVETQYF
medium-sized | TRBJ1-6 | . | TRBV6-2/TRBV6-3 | TGTGCCAGCATTCGTAGTCAGCTTTTATCTTCTCTCCACTTT | CASIRSQLLSSLHF
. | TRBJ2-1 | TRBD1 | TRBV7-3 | TGTGCCAGCAGCTTAAGGGGCAGGGGGCAGAGCTCCTACAATGAGCAGTTCTTC | CASSLRGRGQSSYNEQFF
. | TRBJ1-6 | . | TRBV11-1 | TGTGCCAGCAGCTTAGTCCCACAGGTTTCACCCCTCCACTTT | CASSLVPQVSPLHF
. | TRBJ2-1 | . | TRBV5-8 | TGTGCCAGCAGCTTGGCTGGGGGGGCCAGCGAGCAGTTCTTC | CASSLAGGASEQFF
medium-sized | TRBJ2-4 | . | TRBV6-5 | TGTGCCAGCAGTTACAAGAGCACTCTAGCCAAAAACATTCAGTACTTC | CASSYKSTLAKNIQYF
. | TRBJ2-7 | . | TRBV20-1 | TGCAGTGCTAGTCAGGCAGGGTCCTACGAGCAGTACTTC | CSASQAGSYEQYF
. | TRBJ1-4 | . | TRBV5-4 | TGTGCCAGCAGCTTGAGGGACACTAATGAAAAACTGTTTTTT | CASSLRDTNEKLFF
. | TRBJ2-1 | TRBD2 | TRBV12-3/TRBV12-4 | TGTGCCAGCAGTTTAGTGACTAGCGGGAGAATAGGTGAGCAGTTCTTC | CASSLVTSGRIGEQFF
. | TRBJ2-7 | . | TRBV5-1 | TGCGCCAGCAGCGGGGCCTCGGCGGTTTACGAGCAGTACTTC | CASSGASAVYEQYF
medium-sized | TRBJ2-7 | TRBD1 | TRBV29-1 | TGCAGCGTTCGGTTGGACAGGGGCTACGAGCAGTACTTC | CSVRLDRGYEQYF
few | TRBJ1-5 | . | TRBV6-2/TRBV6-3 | TGTGCCAGCAGCCACCCCGGCAGCACCAGCAATCAGCCCCAGCATTTT | CASSHPGSTSNQPQHF
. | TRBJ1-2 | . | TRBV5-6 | TGTGCCAGCAGCTGGGGGACATCGGGAGGCTACACCTTC | CASSWGTSGGYTF
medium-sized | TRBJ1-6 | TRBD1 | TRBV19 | TGTGCCAGTAGTGTGACGGACGGACAGGGAGCCCTCCACTTT | CASSVTDGQGALHF